This TCR beta chain came from a study of regulatory T cells in long-lasting Graves disease (dated by TCRdb to the early 2020s). For the study in its entirety: In the newly diagnosed Graves' disease group, patients had been taking antithyroid drugs for less than 3 months. Patients with persistent Graves' disease were compared with patients with newly diagnosed Graves' disease using TCR sequencing and RNA sequencing of peripheral blood. The study was conducted in China and was registered as a clinical trial. A total of roughly 35 samples underwent TCR sequencing: 13 from persistent and 20 from newly diagnosed Graves' disease patients.

Germline trimming: 4 bases from V, 10 bases from J; junction bases outside gene matches: 3. The germline V gene sets CDR1 to KGHSH and CDR2 to LQKENI. From its cysteine to its phenylalanine, the CDR3 spans 13 amino acids. Of all the DNA, just the CDR3 is kept, 39 bases in frame from base 1. Receptors were amplified or captured by multiplex PCR. Sequencing was performed on an Illumina HiSeq 4000. CDR3 regions were amplified by Arm-PCR with iRepertoire HTBI primers to construct TCR beta libraries. Before sequencing, the PCR products underwent gel purification. In the source study's methods: Gene usage analysis of CDR3 amino acid clonotypes used the 55 to 80 TRBV and some 15 TRBJ segments found across samples. COPE and FqMerger were used to merge filtered high-quality paired reads into contigs. BLAST was used to align contigs to IMGT TRBV, TRBD and TRBJ reference genes, with CDR3 defined following IMGT. Highly expanded clones were defined as clonotypes with a frequency above 0.1%. Shannon entropy served as the measure of repertoire diversity, while the Gini coefficient captured V-J evenness. Clonotypes shared by more than one individual were considered public. Using fastp at Q25 and MiXCR, TCRdb reprocessed the public reads and kept productive beta chains. Under each unique CDR3 protein, matching rows form one entry showing the most common genes and DNA. The V and J calls follow TCRdb's processing rather than the paper's. Recorded for this sample are about 560,000 distinct CDR3 sequences; 15% to 20% of them occurred a single time. The leading ten clones occupy approximately 12% of the sample.

What the research found in general, with its limitations: More public clonotypes were shared among persistent patients (fewer than 3,000) than among newly diagnosed patients (roughly 1,000). Compared with newly diagnosed patients, patients with persistent Graves' disease had lower TCR Shannon entropy and fewer highly expanded clones, which suggests clonal expansion. Only peripheral blood was studied, because thyroid tissue, the primary lesion, was inaccessible. TRBV28, TRBJ1-2 and TRBJ2-5 were preferentially used in persistent disease, while TRBV20-1 and TRBJ2-1 were favored in newly diagnosed disease. Sequencing and analysis were restricted to the TCR beta chain. The small sample size was acknowledged by the authors as a limitation that may reduce accuracy.

According to the study, the label for this sample's time point signals: newly diagnosed GD, antithyroid drugs for less than 3 months. RNA was extracted from PBMCs in TRIzol for both TCR sequencing and RNA sequencing. The diagnosis of Graves' disease was made according to American Thyroid Association guidelines. Recruitment of patients was carried out at an endocrinology department in Xi'an, China. Each patient gave around 9.2 milliliters of peripheral blood, collected in an EDTA anticoagulant tube. Ficoll Paque Plus density gradient separation was used to isolate PBMCs, and no additional T cell sorting was done. An Agilent 2100 Bioanalyzer and agarose gel were used to assess RNA quality, and a NanoDrop 2000 was used to measure RNA concentration. There are a few counts of this clonotype. Its target antigen remains unknown. The input lacks base qualities; no much larger clone sits a single base away.

These data were also filed under a second study, of T cells in Graves' hyperthyroidism and ophthalmopathy. As that second paper reports: Stable Graves' hyperthyroidism was defined as the absence of progression to ophthalmopathy over 18 months of follow-up. Hyperthyroidism patients were newly diagnosed, had a disease duration of under 2 months, and were aged 18 to 65 years. Exclusion was applied to patients with uncontrolled infections, other autoimmune diseases, pregnancy or lactation. Clinical symptoms, serum thyroxine and TRAb, thyroid ultrasound, and orbital computed tomography formed the basis for the diagnoses. A first-round RT-PCR of the TCR CDR3 used the HTBI primer set with the Qiagen OneStep RT-PCR kit. Most expanded thyroid clonotypes (frequency above 0.001) were also found in blood, which suggests that blood repertoires may mirror thyroid immune responses. A model built on a 13 V-J signature distinguished ophthalmopathy from stable hyperthyroidism, reaching approximately 89% sensitivity and approximately 83% specificity in cross-validation and 80%/75% in testing. In validation, the model predicted progression to ophthalmopathy a median of about 6.5 months before onset, with 65% to 71% sensitivity and almost 75% specificity. A discovery cohort of about 96 patients, approximately 44 with Graves' ophthalmopathy and under 60 with stable Graves' hyperthyroidism, was used to find distinguishing TCR V-J signatures. Prospective prediction of ophthalmopathy was tested in an independent validation cohort of 18 to 20 hyperthyroidism patients and around 16 patients who later progressed to ophthalmopathy. For training and testing, the 100 or so patients in the discovery cohort were randomly divided in a 7:3 ratio. Thyroid tissue and blood T-cell repertoires from roughly six Graves' hyperthyroidism patients were also compared in the study. Following sampling, methimazole starting at 30 mg daily was given to hyperthyroidism patients, and high-dose intravenous methylprednisolone was given to ophthalmopathy patients. A second multiplex PCR round built the libraries, followed by size selection and purification. Libraries were sequenced paired-end with 100 bp reads on an Illumina HiSeq2000. SOAPnuke was used to process the raw data, with reads discarded if the reads contained adapters or uncalled bases, had a mean Phred below 15, or lacked an exact constant-primer or identifier match. High-quality paired reads were merged using COPE v1.2.5, and each unique nucleotide sequence was defined as a clonotype. MiTCR v1.1 was used to align the clonotypes against IMGT TRBV, TRBD and TRBJ reference segments. The analysis included only V-J combinations with a frequency above 0.0001, which together covered around 99% of the repertoires. The TCS score was defined as the ratio of F50 (clonal expansion) to E x V (chaos), calculated using BLOSUM62-based TCRdist between CDR3 peptides within each V-J. Welch's t-statistics and random forest reduced approximately 520 V-J features to 13, which were used in a naive Bayes classifier (R e1071). No statistical method was used to fix the sample size in advance, and group allocation was not hidden from the investigators. According to the paper, TCR Vbeta CDR3 sequencing was carried out on around 140 peripheral blood samples, which came from around 43 ophthalmopathy, 75 or so hyperthyroidism and approximately 17 progressor patients.

The sequence was collected from a young man with Graves disease. Donor details come from another sample of the same person, matched by shared clones. The V gene is TRBV18 and the J gene is TRBJ1-6; TRBD1 fits 8 bases in the junction. Sequencing used peripheral blood mononuclear cells (PBMCs), obtained at new diagnosis, from a patient treated with antithyroid drugs. The CDR3 in this case is CASSRGQESPLHF. The DNA is as follows: TGTGCCAGCTCACGGGGACAGGAATCACCCCTCCACTTT.